The sequence of this T cell receptor (beta chain) was determined in a study of blood T cell repertoires in COVID-19. Study-wide background: The United States, Italy and Spain provided the acute and convalescent COVID-19 samples. PBMCs, B-cell-depleted T cells, or T cells were the source of the cDNA or gDNA that made up the material.

Deletions cut 1 base from V and 1 base from J, with 10 bases between. CDR1 and CDR2 from the germline V gene are LGHNA and YNFKEQ. The CDR3 is 15 residues long. Authors' analysis steps: For nucleated cells, counts were estimated from reference gene primer amplification. The data were produced by immunoSEQ multiplex PCR, yet TCRdb's version contains in-frame clones alone and is incomplete. V, J and clone size are those of that table, while D and trimming were read from the DNA. The repertoire includes over 120,000 clones, 80% to 90% of them detected once, and about 2.5% sits in the top ten. The chain recombines TRBV4-2 with TRBJ1-1; D remains ambiguous. The sample consisted of peripheral blood. This clonotype was sampled from a human donor with acute or convalescent COVID-19. The donor label of this sample is uncertain. The CDR3 is CASSQGIGGNTEAFF. The CDR3 DNA reads TGTGCCAGCAGCCAAGGGATAGGAGGGAACACTGAAGCTTTCTTT.